Listed below are T cell receptor beta chains from one sample, sequenced in a study of response to subunit inactivated influenza vaccine. In TCRdb, the RT-PCR reads were re-called with MiXCR into one record per CDR3 protein. The sample lists about half a million distinct CDR3 sequences, over 25% occurring once. The source material was CD4+ T cells sorted from PBMCs, sampled roughly 5 days after vaccination. The receptors stem from a man aged 50-60 years who received an inactivated influenza vaccine. The CDR3 runs from the conserved cysteine through the conserved F or W. The order of the fields is V gene, D gene, J gene, clone size, CDR3 protein, CDR3 DNA. The D gene is left open where the match is weak. Clone size is stated in some rows and not others, as once, few, many or a class when expanded.

TRBV24-1	TRBD2	TRBJ2-1	few	CATSVPGLAGNNEQFF	TGTGCCACCAGTGTCCCGGGACTAGCGGGAAACAATGAGCAGTTCTTC
TRBV7-9	NA	TRBJ1-6	NA	CASSPSIQGNSPLHF	TGTGCCAGCAGCCCATCGATACAGGGAAATTCACCCCTCCACTTT
TRBV7-2	NA	TRBJ1-1	NA	CASSSAGLPSGPEAFF	TGTGCCAGCAGCTCCGCAGGGCTCCCCTCGGGGCCTGAAGCTTTCTTT
TRBV6-1	TRBD1	TRBJ1-1	few	CASRESDRLTEAFF	TGTGCCAGCAGGGAATCGGACAGGCTTACTGAAGCTTTCTTT
TRBV5-1	TRBD1	TRBJ1-2	few	CASSFRTGGYGYTF	TGCGCCAGCAGCTTCCGGACAGGGGGCTATGGCTACACCTTC
TRBV7-9	NA	TRBJ2-7	NA	CASSPKAYYEQYF	TGTGCCAGCAGCCCCAAAGCCTACTACGAGCAGTACTTC
TRBV5-1	NA	TRBJ2-2	many	CASSLNSNTGELFF	TGCGCCAGCAGCTTAAACAGTAACACCGGGGAGCTGTTTTTT
TRBV4-1	NA	TRBJ2-3	NA	CAAGPGVGTDTQYF	TGCGCCGCCGGGCCAGGGGTCGGAACAGATACGCAGTATTTT
TRBV5-5	NA	TRBJ1-1	many	CASRPGLGSTEAFF	TGTGCCAGCAGGCCGGGGTTGGGGTCCACTGAAGCTTTCTTT
TRBV19	NA	TRBJ2-1	NA	CASSIINNEQFF	TGTGCCAGTAGTATAATCAACAATGAGCAGTTCTTC
TRBV5-1	NA	TRBJ2-2	NA	CASLDGGHGELFF	TGCGCCAGCCTGGACGGTGGTCACGGGGAGCTGTTTTTT
TRBV20-1	NA	TRBJ2-3	NA	CSARFPGGPDTQYF	TGCAGTGCTAGGTTCCCCGGGGGCCCAGATACGCAGTATTTT
TRBV6-2/TRBV6-3	TRBD2	TRBJ2-7	NA	CATGGTYEQYF	TGTGCCACGGGGGGTACCTACGAGCAGTACTTC
TRBV5-5	NA	TRBJ2-7	NA	CASSLAQGEEQYF	TGTGCCAGCAGCTTGGCCCAGGGTGAAGAGCAGTACTTC
TRBV20-1	TRBD1	TRBJ2-1	few	CSAPRTGENEQFF	TGCAGTGCTCCAAGGACAGGGGAAAATGAGCAGTTCTTC
TRBV6-1	NA	TRBJ2-7	many	CASRRTESYEQYF	TGTGCCAGCAGAAGGACGGAATCCTACGAGCAGTACTTC
TRBV11-2	TRBD2	TRBJ2-1	NA	CASSKLSGRGAYNEQFF	TGTGCCAGCAGCAAACTTAGCGGGAGGGGGGCCTACAATGAGCAGTTCTTC
TRBV11-2	TRBD1	TRBJ2-1	few	CASSWDRGSGEQFF	TGTGCCAGCAGCTGGGACAGGGGTTCAGGTGAGCAGTTCTTC
TRBV7-2	TRBD2	TRBJ2-2	NA	CASGELAGTGELFF	TGTGCCAGCGGGGAACTAGCGGGAACCGGGGAGCTGTTTTTT
TRBV20-1	NA	TRBJ1-4	few	CSAQTGATNEKLFF	TGCAGTGCTCAAACAGGTGCAACTAATGAAAAACTGTTTTTT
TRBV3-1	NA	TRBJ1-2	NA	CASSRGESGYTF	TGTGCCAGCAGCCGCGGGGAGTCTGGCTACACCTTC
TRBV20-1	TRBD2	TRBJ2-3	NA	CSARDESLLAGHTDTQYF	TGCAGTGCTAGAGATGAATCTTTACTAGCGGGGCACACAGATACGCAGTATTTT
TRBV28	NA	TRBJ2-1	few	CASSSTKTEQFF	TGTGCCAGCAGTTCGACAAAGACGGAGCAGTTCTTC
TRBV4-2	NA	TRBJ2-1	NA	CASSQENMAINEQFF	TGTGCCAGCAGCCAAGAGAATATGGCCATCAATGAGCAGTTCTTC
TRBV9	NA	TRBJ1-3	NA	CASSVGGTSGNTIYF	TGTGCCAGCAGCGTCGGTGGGACCTCTGGAAACACCATATATTTT
TRBV12-3/TRBV12-4	NA	TRBJ2-1	many	CASSDLGGSSYNEQFF	TGTGCCAGCAGTGATCTTGGCGGAAGCTCCTACAATGAGCAGTTCTTC
TRBV7-2	TRBD1	TRBJ1-6	few	CASSPRTGRSSPLHF	TGTGCCAGCAGCCCCCGGACAGGGCGGAGTTCACCCCTCCACTTT
TRBV11-2	NA	TRBJ2-7	few	CASSLDRSPSHEQYF	TGTGCCAGCAGCTTAGATCGGAGTCCCAGTCACGAGCAGTACTTC